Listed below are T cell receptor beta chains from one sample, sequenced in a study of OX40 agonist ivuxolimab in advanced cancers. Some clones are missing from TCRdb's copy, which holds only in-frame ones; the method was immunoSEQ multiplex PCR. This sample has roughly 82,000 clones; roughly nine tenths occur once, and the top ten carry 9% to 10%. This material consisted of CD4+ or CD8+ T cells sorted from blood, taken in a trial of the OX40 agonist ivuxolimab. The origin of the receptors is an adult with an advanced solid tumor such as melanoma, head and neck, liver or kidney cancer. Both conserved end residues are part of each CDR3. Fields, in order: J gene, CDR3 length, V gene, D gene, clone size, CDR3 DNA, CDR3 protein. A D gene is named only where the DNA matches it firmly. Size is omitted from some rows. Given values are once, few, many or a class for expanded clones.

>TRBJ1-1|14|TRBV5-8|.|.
TGTGCCAGCAGCTTGTCGGCAGCTAACACTGAAGCTTTCTTT
CASSLSAANTEAFF
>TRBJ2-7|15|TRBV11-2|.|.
TGTGCCAGCAGCTTAGCGCCAACTTTCTCCTACGAGCAGTACTTC
CASSLAPTFSYEQYF
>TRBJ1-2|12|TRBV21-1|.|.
TGTGCCAGCAGGACAAATTGCTATGGCTACACCTTC
CASRTNCYGYTF
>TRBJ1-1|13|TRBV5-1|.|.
TGCGCCAGCAGAGGCGGCAGGACCACTGAAGCTTTCTTT
CASRGGRTTEAFF
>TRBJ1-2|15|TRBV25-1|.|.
TGTGCCAGCAGTGAAATGGGAGGTAGGGACTATGGCTACACCTTC
CASSEMGGRDYGYTF
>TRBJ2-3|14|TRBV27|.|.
TGTGCCAGCAGTCCCCTAGGGGCGACAGATACGCAGTATTTT
CASSPLGATDTQYF
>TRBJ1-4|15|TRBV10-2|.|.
TGCGCCAGCAGTGACCGGGGGGGGACTAATGAAAAACTGTTTTTT
CASSDRGGTNEKLFF
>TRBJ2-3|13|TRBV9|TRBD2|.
TGTGCCGGCAGCGTCGACGGGAGGGATACGCAGTATTTT
CAGSVDGRDTQYF
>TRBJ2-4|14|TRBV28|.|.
TGTGCCAGCAGCATCGGGAGTACCAAAAACATTCAGTACTTC
CASSIGSTKNIQYF
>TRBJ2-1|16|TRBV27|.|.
TGTGCCAGCAGTTTAAGGGCGGGGACGTCTCCCAATGAGCAGTTCTTC
CASSLRAGTSPNEQFF
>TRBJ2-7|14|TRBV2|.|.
TGTGCCAGCAGTGATTGGGGCACGACCTACGAGCAGTACTTC
CASSDWGTTYEQYF
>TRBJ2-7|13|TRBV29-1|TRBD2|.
TGCAGCGTTGTCCCAGCGGGAGTCTGGGAGCAGTACTTC
CSVVPAGVWEQYF
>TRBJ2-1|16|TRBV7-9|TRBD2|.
TGTGCCAGCACCCCGAGGGGCGGGGGAACTTACAATGAGCAGTTCTTC
CASTPRGGGTYNEQFF
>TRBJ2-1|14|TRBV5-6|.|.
TGTGCCAGCAGCTTGAGGGGATCAGACAATGAGCAGTTCTTC
CASSLRGSDNEQFF
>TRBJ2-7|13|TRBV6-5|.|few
TGTGCCTCGAACCAGGGGGCGGGGGCCGAGCAGTACTTC
CASNQGAGAEQYF
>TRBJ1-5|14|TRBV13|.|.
TGTGCCAGCAGCTTATCCCCCGGCTATCAGCCCCAGCATTTT
CASSLSPGYQPQHF